Below are 9 T cell receptor beta chains sequenced from a single sample in a study of CD4+ T cells in melanoma. The protocol was immunoSEQ multiplex PCR, while the TCRdb copy is restricted to in-frame clones and leaves out a portion. This table holds around 100,000 clones, around 92% found once. The specimen sequenced was peripheral blood. The receptors come from a human donor with melanoma.

The V call is TRBV7-2, the J call TRBJ2-1; 10 bases align to TRBD2. The germline CDR1 and CDR2 sequences are SGHTA and FQGNSA. The CDR3 is 15 residues long. Trimming at V came to 5 bases and at J to 5 bases, leaving 6 bases not matched to a gene. CDR3 bases: TGTGCCAGCAGCCTCGGACTAGCGGAGAACAATGAGCAGTTCTTC. This codes for CASSLGLAENNEQFF. Full variable domain (missing parts from reference TRBV7-2 and TRBJ2-1): GAGVSQSPSNKVTEKGKDVELRCDPISGHTALYWYRQSLGQGLEFLIYFQGNSAPDKSGLPSDRFSAERTGGSVSTLTIQRTQQEDSAVYLCASSLGLAENNEQFFGPGTRLTVL.

The J gene is TRBJ2-7, the V gene TRBV6-5; unclear D gene. The CDR3 totals 12 residues. V was pared by 5 bases and J by 4 bases, with 9 bases between. The germline V gene has CDR1 MNHEY and CDR2 SVGAGI. The CDR3 region is CASSPTGYEQYF. The CDR3 DNA is TGTGCCAGCAGTCCAACCGGATACGAGCAGTACTTC.

This sequence joins TRBV7-7 and TRBJ2-5; TRBD1 or TRBD2 may be the D gene (5 bases each). The CDR3 covers 14 residues. Trimming took 3 bases from V and 2 from J, leaving 10 bases between them. Per germline, CDR1 SSHAT and CDR2 FNYEAQ (reference sequence). The CDR3 spells CASSLRAGQETQYF. The CDR3 bases are TGTGCCAGCAGCTTGAGGGCAGGGCAAGAGACCCAGTACTTC.

This chain connects TRBV5-6 to TRBJ2-1; TRBD2 matches 9 bases. Per germline, CDR1 SGHDT and CDR2 YYEEEE. Trimming cost V 0 bases and J 7 bases; bases outside gene matches: 5. This CDR3 is 15 amino acids long. In nucleotides, the CDR3 is TGTGCCAGCAGCTTGGGAGCGGGAGGTGTGAATGAGCAGTTCTTC. This sequence encodes CASSLGAGGVNEQFF.

The chain couples TRBV9 to TRBJ2-1; maybe TRBD1 (6 bases). The V end lost 0 bases, the J end lost 4 bases, and 17 bases lay between the germline ends. The CDR3 loop spans 17 amino acids. Germline V CDR1 and CDR2: SGDLS, YYNGEE. In DNA form, the CDR3 reads TGTGCCAGCAGCGTAGAGATAGGGGGATTAGGATACAATGAGCAGTTCTTC. Translating gives CASSVEIGGLGYNEQFF.

This clone was seen once. The chain employs TRBV2 and TRBJ2-1; 9 nucleotides align to TRBD2. This CDR3 comprises 16 residues. J gave up 2 bases and V 9 bases, and 11 bases lay outside the gene matches. Germline CDR1 SNHLY, CDR2 FYNNEI. CDR3 in DNA: TGTGCCAGAACTAAAGGGGCTAGCGGGACCTACAATGAGCAGTTCTTC. Translated, it gives CARTKGASGTYNEQFF.

This clone was recorded once. The chain combines TRBV28 with TRBJ2-5; 7 bases fit TRBD2. From germline, CDR1 is MDHEN and CDR2 SYDVKM. With V trimmed by 3 bases and J by 4 bases, 17 bases remained unmatched. This CDR3 has 18 amino acids. CDR3 DNA: TGTGCCAGCAGTTTCGGGGGAGGGCGATATTGGCAGGGAGAGACCCAGTACTTC. It is translated as CASSFGGGRYWQGETQYF. Full variable domain (outside the CDR3, taken from reference TRBV28 and TRBJ2-5): DVKVTQSSRYLVKRTGEKVFLECVQDMDHENMFWYRQDPGLGLRLIYFSYDVKMKEKGDIPEGYSVSREKKERFSLILESASTNQTSMYLCASSFGGGRYWQGETQYFGPGTRLLVL.

The rearrangement links TRBV27 to TRBJ2-5; no definite D call. The CDR3 is made up of 13 amino acids. The germline V gene encodes CDR1 MNHEY and CDR2 SMNVEV (reference sequence). Trimming shortened V by 0 bases and J by 1 base, and 3 bases separated the two germline ends. CDR3 amino acids: CASSLSLQETQYF. The CDR3 DNA reads as TGTGCCAGCAGTTTATCCCTCCAAGAGACCCAGTACTTC.

The chain carries TRBV20-1 and TRBJ2-1, with D tentatively TRBD1 or TRBD2 (5 bases each). In germline, CDR1 is DFQATT, CDR2 SNEGSKA (reference sequence). CDR3 size: 11 residues. V was trimmed by 7 bases and J by 4 bases, leaving 8 bases between them. CDR3 sequence: CSVGGYNEQFF. CDR3 coding DNA: TGCAGTGTTGGGGGTTACAATGAGCAGTTCTTC.